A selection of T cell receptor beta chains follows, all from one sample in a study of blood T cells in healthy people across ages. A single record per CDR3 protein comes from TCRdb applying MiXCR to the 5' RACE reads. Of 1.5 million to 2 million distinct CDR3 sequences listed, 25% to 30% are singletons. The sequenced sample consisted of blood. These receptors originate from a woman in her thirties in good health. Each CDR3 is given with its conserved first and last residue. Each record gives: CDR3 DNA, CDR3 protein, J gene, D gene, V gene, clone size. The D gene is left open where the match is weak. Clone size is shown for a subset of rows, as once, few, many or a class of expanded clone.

TGTGCCAGCAGCTCCTCCCGGGACAGGGCTTTAAATGAGCAGTTCTTC	CASSSSRDRALNEQFF	TRBJ2-1	TRBD1	TRBV7-2	many
TGTGCCAGCAGCGCCACTCAGGGGGGGTACTACGAGCAGTACTTC	CASSATQGGYYEQYF	TRBJ2-7	NA	TRBV14	NA
TGCAGCGCAGAATCGACAGGGGGCAAGACCCAGTACTTC	CSAESTGGKTQYF	TRBJ2-5	TRBD1	TRBV29-1	few
TGCAGTGCTAGGGATACTGGACTAGCTCGAGGAGGGTACGAGCAGTACTTC	CSARDTGLARGGYEQYF	TRBJ2-7	TRBD2	TRBV20-1	many
TGCAGTGCACGGACAGAGATCTACAATGAGCAGTTCTTC	CSARTEIYNEQFF	TRBJ2-1	NA	TRBV20-1	many
TGCAGTGCAGAGTCCCCCGGGACCGGTAACTCCTACGAGCAGTACTTC	CSAESPGTGNSYEQYF	TRBJ2-7	NA	TRBV20-1	many
TGTGCCAGTAATTGGGTCAGGGGAACTGAAGCTTTCTTT	CASNWVRGTEAFF	TRBJ1-1	NA	TRBV19	NA
TGTGCCAGCAGCGGCGGGGGGTACCGCTACGAGCAGTACTTC	CASSGGGYRYEQYF	TRBJ2-7	TRBD2	TRBV28	NA
TGCAGCGTTGCATTTCAGGGAACCCAAGAGACCCAGTACTTC	CSVAFQGTQETQYF	TRBJ2-5	NA	TRBV29-1	NA
TGTGCCAGCAGTTTTCAGGCCAACGCAGATACGCAGTATTTT	CASSFQANADTQYF	TRBJ2-3	NA	TRBV27	few
TGCAGCGCTTTCCAGGGGGCGCTTGCTGAAGCTTTCTTT	CSAFQGALAEAFF	TRBJ1-1	TRBD1	TRBV29-1	NA
TGTGCCAGCAGCCCCAATAGGTCCGATCAGCCCCAGCATTTT	CASSPNRSDQPQHF	TRBJ1-5	NA	TRBV12-3/TRBV12-4	few
TGTGCCAGCAGCCCTCCCGGCCGGGGGCCCCACAATGAGCAGTTCTTC	CASSPPGRGPHNEQFF	TRBJ2-1	NA	TRBV11-2	few
TGTGCCAGCAGCCAAGGGGGCGGGACCACAATCTACGAGCAGTACTTC	CASSQGGGTTIYEQYF	TRBJ2-7	NA	TRBV3-1	NA